This T cell receptor (beta chain) was identified in a study of cytomegalovirus exposure and HLA in healthy donors. CDR1 MNHNS and CDR2 SASEGT come from the germline V gene. The V and J ends lost 3 bases and 7 bases, in that order; junction bases with no gene match: 7. This CDR3 contains 15 residues. The table came from immunoSEQ multiplex PCR; TCRdb's copy has only in-frame clones and leaves some out. The repertoire holds under 110,000 clones, with roughly 90% as singletons. This chain links TRBV6-1 with TRBJ2-7; TRBD2 aligns across 12 bases. The TCR sequence derives from a young woman in good health and CMV-seropositive. Sequenced: PBMCs. Here the CDR3 DNA reads TGTGCCAGCAGTGAGGGCCTAGCGGGGGGGCGGGAGCAGTACGTC. Encoded protein: CASSEGLAGGREQYV.